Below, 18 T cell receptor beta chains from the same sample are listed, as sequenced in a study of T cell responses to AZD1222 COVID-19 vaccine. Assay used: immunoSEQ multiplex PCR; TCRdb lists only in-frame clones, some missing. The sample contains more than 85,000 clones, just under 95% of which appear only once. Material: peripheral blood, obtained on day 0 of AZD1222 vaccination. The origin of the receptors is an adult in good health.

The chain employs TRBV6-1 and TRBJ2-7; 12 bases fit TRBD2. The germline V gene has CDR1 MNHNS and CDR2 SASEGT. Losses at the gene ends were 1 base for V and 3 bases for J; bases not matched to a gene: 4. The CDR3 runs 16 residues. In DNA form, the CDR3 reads TGTGCCAGCAGTGAAGGAGGACTAGCGGGGTTCTACGAGCAGTACTTC. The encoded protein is CASSEGGLAGFYEQYF.

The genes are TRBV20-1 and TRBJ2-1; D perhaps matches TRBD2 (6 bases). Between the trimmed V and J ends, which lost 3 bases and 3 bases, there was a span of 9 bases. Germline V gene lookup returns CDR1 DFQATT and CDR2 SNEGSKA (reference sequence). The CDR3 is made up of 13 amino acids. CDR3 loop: CSASWTNYNEQFF. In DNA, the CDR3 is TGCAGTGCTAGTTGGACTAACTACAATGAGCAGTTCTTC.

CDR3 protein: CASSLGSSTDTQYF. The CDR3 DNA sequence: TGTGCCAGCAGCTTAGGTTCCAGCACAGATACGCAGTATTTT. The chain links TRBV7-6 to TRBJ2-3; D unclear. V lost 1 base to trimming and J lost 0 bases, with 5 bases between them. Germline V gene lookup returns CDR1 SGHVS and CDR2 FNYEAQ. CDR3 size: 14 residues.

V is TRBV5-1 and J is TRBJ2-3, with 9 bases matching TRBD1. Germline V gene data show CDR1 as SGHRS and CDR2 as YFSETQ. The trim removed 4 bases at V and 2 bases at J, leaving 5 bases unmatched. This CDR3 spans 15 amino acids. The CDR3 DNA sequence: TGCGCCAGCAGCAAGGACAGGGGAACCACAGATACGCAGTATTTT. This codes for CASSKDRGTTDTQYF.

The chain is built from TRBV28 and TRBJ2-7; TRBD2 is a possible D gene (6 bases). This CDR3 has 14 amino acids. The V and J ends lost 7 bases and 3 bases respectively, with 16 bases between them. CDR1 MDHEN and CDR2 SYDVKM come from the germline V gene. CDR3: CASTPPHGGYEQYF. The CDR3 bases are TGTGCCAGCACCCCGCCCCACGGGGGCTACGAGCAGTACTTC.

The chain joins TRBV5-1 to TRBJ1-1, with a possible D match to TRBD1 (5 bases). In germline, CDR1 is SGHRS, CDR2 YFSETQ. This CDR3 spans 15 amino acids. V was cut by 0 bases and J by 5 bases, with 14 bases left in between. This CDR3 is CASSLDPGGQTEAFF. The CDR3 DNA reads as TGCGCCAGCAGCTTGGATCCTGGGGGTCAAACTGAAGCTTTCTTT.

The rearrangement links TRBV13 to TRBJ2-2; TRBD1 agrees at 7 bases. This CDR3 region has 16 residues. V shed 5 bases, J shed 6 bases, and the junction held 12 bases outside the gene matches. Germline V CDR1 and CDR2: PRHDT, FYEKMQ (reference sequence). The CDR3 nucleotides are TGTGCCAGCAGCCGGCAGGACAGGTTTTTTGCCGGGGAGCTGTTTTTT. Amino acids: CASSRQDRFFAGELFF.

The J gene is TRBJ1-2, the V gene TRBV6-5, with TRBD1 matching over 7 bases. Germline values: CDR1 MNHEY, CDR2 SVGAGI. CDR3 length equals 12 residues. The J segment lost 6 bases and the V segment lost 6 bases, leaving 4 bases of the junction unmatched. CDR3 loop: CASSPTGNGYTF. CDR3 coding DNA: TGTGCCAGCAGCCCGACAGGGAATGGCTACACCTTC.

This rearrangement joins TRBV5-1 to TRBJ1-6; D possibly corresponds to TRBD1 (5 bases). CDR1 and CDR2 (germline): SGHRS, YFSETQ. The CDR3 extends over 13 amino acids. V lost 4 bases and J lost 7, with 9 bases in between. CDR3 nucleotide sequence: TGCGCCAGCAGCCGGGACGGGAATTCACCCCTCCACTTT. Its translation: CASSRDGNSPLHF. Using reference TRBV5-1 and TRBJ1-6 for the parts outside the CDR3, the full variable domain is KAGVTQTPRYLIKTRGQQVTLSCSPISGHRSVSWYQQTPGQGLQFLFEYFSETQRNKGNFPGRFSGRQFSNSRSEMNVSTLELGDSALYLCASSRDGNSPLHFGNGTRLTVT.

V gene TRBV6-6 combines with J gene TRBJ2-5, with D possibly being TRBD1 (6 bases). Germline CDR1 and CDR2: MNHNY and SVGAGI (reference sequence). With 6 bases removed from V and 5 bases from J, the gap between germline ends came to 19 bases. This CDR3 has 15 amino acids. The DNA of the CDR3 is TGTGCCAGCAGCTTAAACCAGGGGAGTCAGGAGACCCAGTACTTC. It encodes CASSLNQGSQETQYF.

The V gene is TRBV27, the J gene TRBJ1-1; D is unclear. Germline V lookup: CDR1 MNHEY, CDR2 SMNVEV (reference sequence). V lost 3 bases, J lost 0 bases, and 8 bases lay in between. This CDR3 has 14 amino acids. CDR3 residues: CASSFGGMNTEAFF. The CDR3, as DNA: TGTGCCAGCAGTTTTGGAGGTATGAACACTGAAGCTTTCTTT.

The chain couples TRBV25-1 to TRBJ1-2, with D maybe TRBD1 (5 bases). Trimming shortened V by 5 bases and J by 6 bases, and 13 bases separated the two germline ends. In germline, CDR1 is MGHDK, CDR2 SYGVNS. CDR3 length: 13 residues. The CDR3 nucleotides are TGTGCCAGCAGTCAGGGTTGGAACGATGGCTACACCTTC. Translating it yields CASSQGWNDGYTF.

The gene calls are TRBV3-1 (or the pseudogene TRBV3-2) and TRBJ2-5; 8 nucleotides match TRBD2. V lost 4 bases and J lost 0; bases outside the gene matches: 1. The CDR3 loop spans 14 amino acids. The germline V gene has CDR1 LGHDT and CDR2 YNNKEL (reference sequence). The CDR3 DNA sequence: TGTGCCAGCAGCCTAGCGGGGTACCAAGAGACCCAGTACTTC. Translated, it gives CASSLAGYQETQYF.

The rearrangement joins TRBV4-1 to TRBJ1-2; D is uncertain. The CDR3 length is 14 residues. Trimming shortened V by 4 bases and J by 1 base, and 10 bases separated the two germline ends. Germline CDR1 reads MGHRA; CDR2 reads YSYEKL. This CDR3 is CASSRQTDNYGYTF. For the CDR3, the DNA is TGCGCCAGCAGCCGGCAGACCGATAACTATGGCTACACCTTC.

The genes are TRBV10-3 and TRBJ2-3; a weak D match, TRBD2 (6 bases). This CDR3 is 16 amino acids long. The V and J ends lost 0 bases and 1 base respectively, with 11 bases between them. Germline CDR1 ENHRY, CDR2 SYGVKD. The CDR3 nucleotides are TGTGCCATCAGTGAGTCTGGGGGAGGAGGCACAGATACGCAGTATTTT. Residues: CAISESGGGGTDTQYF.

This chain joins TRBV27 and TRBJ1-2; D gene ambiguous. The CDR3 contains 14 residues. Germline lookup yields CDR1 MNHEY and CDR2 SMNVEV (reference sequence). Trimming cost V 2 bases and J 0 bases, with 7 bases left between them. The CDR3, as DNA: TGTGCCAGCAGTTTAGGTCAGACTAACTATGGCTACACCTTC. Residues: CASSLGQTNYGYTF.

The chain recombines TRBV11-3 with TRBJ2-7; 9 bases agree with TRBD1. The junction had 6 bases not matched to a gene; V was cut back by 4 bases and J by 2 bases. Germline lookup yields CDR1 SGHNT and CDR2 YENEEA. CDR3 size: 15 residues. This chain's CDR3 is CASSSRTGDPYEQYF. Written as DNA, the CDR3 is TGTGCCAGCAGCTCGAGGACAGGGGATCCCTACGAGCAGTACTTC.

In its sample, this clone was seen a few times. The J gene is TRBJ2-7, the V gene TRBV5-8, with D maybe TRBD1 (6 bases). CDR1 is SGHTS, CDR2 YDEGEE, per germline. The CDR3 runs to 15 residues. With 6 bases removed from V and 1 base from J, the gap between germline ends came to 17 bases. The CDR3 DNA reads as TGTGCCAGCACCCTTAGGGCAGGGGCTTCCTACGAGCAGTACTTC. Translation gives CASTLRAGASYEQYF.